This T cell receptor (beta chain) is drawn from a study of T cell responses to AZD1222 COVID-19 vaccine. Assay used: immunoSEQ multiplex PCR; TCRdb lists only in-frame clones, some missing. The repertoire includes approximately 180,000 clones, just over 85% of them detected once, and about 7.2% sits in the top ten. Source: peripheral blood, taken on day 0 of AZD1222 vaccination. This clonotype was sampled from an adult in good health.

The CDR3 spells CASSYSLQGIYEQYF. CDR3 in DNA: TGTGCCAGCAGTTACTCGCTACAGGGGATCTACGAGCAGTACTTC. V and J are TRBV6-2 or TRBV6-3 and TRBJ2-7; TRBD1 aligns across 7 bases. Per the germline V gene, CDR1 is MNHEY and CDR2 is SVGEGT. The CDR3 loop spans 15 amino acids. V gave up 0 bases and J gave up 3 bases; unmatched junction bases: 5.